Below are 8 T cell receptor beta chains sequenced from a single sample in a study of regulatory T cells in long-lasting Graves disease. CDR3 regions were amplified by Arm-PCR using iRepertoire HTBI primers to build TCR beta libraries. TCRdb recomputed calls from the multiplex PCR reads with MiXCR, one row per CDR3 protein. The sample contains a few hundred thousand distinct CDR3 sequences, less than 30% of which appear only once. Specified time point: persistent/refractory GD, antithyroid drugs over 5 years with positive TRAb. With RNA extracted from PBMCs as input, the TCR library was made. The input for sequencing was peripheral blood mononuclear cells (PBMCs), taken when the disease was refractory, from a patient treated with antithyroid drugs. The receptors were gathered from a woman in her thirties or forties with Graves disease.

This clonotype was recorded many times. This rearrangement joins TRBV6-9 to TRBJ2-5, with unresolved D. This CDR3 has 13 residues. Germline V gene lookup returns CDR1 MNHGY and CDR2 SVAAGI. With 3 bases removed from V and 5 bases from J, the gap between germline ends came to 10 bases. CDR3: CASSYSNMETQYF. The CDR3 nucleotides are TGTGCCAGCAGTTACTCAAATATGGAGACCCAGTACTTC.

In its sample, this clonotype was seen once. The junction shows a germline mismatch at one end, possibly a read error. V is TRBV7-2 and J is TRBJ2-1; 11 positions match TRBD2. The CDR3 is 16 residues long. Germline V gene data show CDR1 as SGHTA and CDR2 as FQGNSA. The CDR3 nucleotides read TGTGCCAGCAGCTTAGCTTCGACTAGCGGGAAGAGTGAGCAGCTCTTC. It encodes CASSLASTSGKSEQLF.

This clonotype was counted between two and nine times. This rearrangement joins TRBV7-2 to TRBJ1-3, with no clear D. The CDR3 spans 13 residues. CDR1 is SGHTA and CDR2 is FQGNSA in the germline V gene. Trimming shortened V by 6 bases and J by 0 bases, and 6 bases separated the two germline ends. DNA for the CDR3: TGTGCCAGCAGACTCATCTCTGGAAACACCATATATTTT. Amino acid sequence: CASRLISGNTIYF. Complete variable domain (other parts from reference TRBV7-2 and TRBJ1-3): GAGVSQSPSNKVTEKGKDVELRCDPISGHTALYWYRQSLGQGLEFLIYFQGNSAPDKSGLPSDRFSAERTGGSVSTLTIQRTQQEDSAVYLCASRLISGNTIYFGEGSWLTVV.

This clonotype was observed at least ten times. The V call is TRBV2, the J call TRBJ1-1; no definite D call. V was pared by 6 bases and J by 1 base, with 6 bases between. This CDR3 contains 12 residues. Germline CDR1 is SNHLY and CDR2 is FYNNEI. CDR3 protein: CASRDPNTEAFF. CDR3 nucleotides: TGTGCCAGCAGGGACCCGAACACTGAAGCTTTCTTT.

This clonotype occurred many times. The gene calls are TRBV6-5 and TRBJ2-5; no clear D. Trimming left V 0 bases short and J 5 bases short, with 13 bases between. The CDR3 runs to 15 residues. The V gene's germline CDR1 is MNHEY and CDR2 SVGAGI. The CDR3 is CASSYSGNSVETQYF. The CDR3 region has the DNA TGTGCCAGCAGTTACTCGGGCAACTCGGTGGAGACCCAGTACTTC.

This clonotype was counted ten times or more. The V call is TRBV28, the J call TRBJ2-5; D is possibly TRBD2 (5 bases). Per germline, CDR1 MDHEN and CDR2 SYDVKM. The ends were cut back, 6 bases at V and 2 bases at J, with 13 bases in the middle. The CDR3 has 14 amino acids. The DNA of the CDR3 is TGTGCCAGCAGCCGTGGAGGTTGGCAAGAGACCCAGTACTTC. The encoded protein is CASSRGGWQETQYF. The whole variable domain, remainder taken from reference TRBV28 and TRBJ2-5, is DVKVTQSSRYLVKRTGEKVFLECVQDMDHENMFWYRQDPGLGLRLIYFSYDVKMKEKGDIPEGYSVSREKKERFSLILESASTNQTSMYLCASSRGGWQETQYFGPGTRLLVL.

V is TRBV28 and J is TRBJ2-7; 9 nucleotides align to TRBD1. The CDR3 consists of 14 residues. Germline CDR1 and CDR2: MDHEN and SYDVKM. V gave up 6 bases and J gave up 6 bases; unmatched junction bases: 9. CDR3 amino acids: CASRAGQGGIEQYF. CDR3 coding DNA: TGTGCCAGCAGGGCGGGACAGGGAGGTATCGAGCAGTACTTC.

The chain has TRBV11-1 and TRBJ2-2; 9 bases match TRBD1. After removal of 8 bases from V and 7 bases from J, the junction contained 11 bases not matched to a gene. Germline CDR1 SGHAT, CDR2 FQDESV (reference sequence). This CDR3 is 15 amino acids long. The CDR3 nucleotides read TGTGCCAGCCGAACCCGGACAGGGGCCCGCGGGGAGCTGTTTTTT. It specifies CASRTRTGARGELFF.